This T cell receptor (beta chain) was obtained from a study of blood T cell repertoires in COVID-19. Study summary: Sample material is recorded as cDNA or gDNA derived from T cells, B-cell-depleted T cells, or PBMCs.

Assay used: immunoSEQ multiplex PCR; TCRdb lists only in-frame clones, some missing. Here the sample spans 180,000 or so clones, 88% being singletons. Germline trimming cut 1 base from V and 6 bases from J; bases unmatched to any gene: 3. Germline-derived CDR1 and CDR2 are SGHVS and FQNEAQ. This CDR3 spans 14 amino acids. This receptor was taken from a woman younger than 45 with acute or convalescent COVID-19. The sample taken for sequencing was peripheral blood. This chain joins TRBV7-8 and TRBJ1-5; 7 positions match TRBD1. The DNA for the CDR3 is TGTGCCAGCAGCTTAGTCACAGGGGCTCAGCCCCAGCATTTT. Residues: CASSLVTGAQPQHF.